Each of the 10 T cell receptor beta chains below was sequenced from the same sample in a study of T cell repertoires in cytomegalovirus infection. Each CDR3 protein is one row after TCRdb ran MiXCR on the reads. The data show a few hundred thousand distinct CDR3 sequences, roughly 16% seen once. Sequencing input: PBMCs. Every receptor here comes from a human donor in good health (CMV status not recorded). Some clones in this sample may be carry-over from other donors' samples.

The table lists this clonotype with many counts. V and J are TRBV20-1 and TRBJ1-2; a possible D gene is TRBD1 (5 bases). The CDR3 is 18 amino acids. Germline values: CDR1 DFQATT, CDR2 SNEGSKA (reference sequence). V was trimmed by 3 bases and J by 0 bases, leaving 23 bases between them. The DNA of the CDR3 is TGCAGTGCTAGTAAGGCGGGGGGAAATCCACTGGCTAACTATGGCTACACCTTC. Translated, it gives CSASKAGGNPLANYGYTF.

The J gene is TRBJ2-3, the V gene TRBV29-1; D is perhaps TRBD1 or TRBD2 (5 bases each). V was clipped by 4 bases and J by 2 bases, with 22 bases between them. The CDR3 consists of 17 residues. Germline V CDR1 and CDR2: SQVTM, ANQGSEA. CDR3 residues: CSVGYLRDPFFTDTQYF. The CDR3 DNA reads TGCAGCGTTGGGTACTTACGGGACCCTTTTTTCACAGATACGCAGTATTTT.

In its sample, this clonotype was seen a few times. CDR3 sequence: CASSLGQVKNTGELFF. CDR3 in DNA: TGTGCCAGCAGTTTAGGACAGGTTAAGAACACCGGGGAGCTGTTTTTT. This chain joins TRBV27 and TRBJ2-2, with TRBD1 matching 7 bases. This CDR3 is 16 amino acids long. V shed 2 bases, J shed 1 base, and the junction held 4 bases outside the gene matches. The germline V gene has CDR1 MNHEY and CDR2 SMNVEV (reference sequence).

This clonotype was seen a few times. The chain has TRBV20-1 and TRBJ2-1, with TRBD1 matching 10 bases. The CDR3 covers 16 residues. The junction had 4 bases not matched to a gene; V was cut back by 0 bases and J by 2 bases. Germline values: CDR1 DFQATT, CDR2 SNEGSKA (reference sequence). CDR3 coding DNA: TGCAGTGCTAGAGAAAGACAGGGGGCGACCTACAATGAGCAGTTCTTC. Translated, it gives CSARERQGATYNEQFF.

This clonotype was counted many times. The CDR3 here is CASRTSGYEQYF. The CDR3 DNA reads TGTGCCAGCAGGACTAGCGGTTACGAGCAGTACTTC. J is TRBJ2-7 and V is TRBV19, with 10 bases fitting TRBD2. Germline assignment: CDR1 LNHDA and CDR2 SQIVND (reference sequence). V shed 9 bases, J shed 4 bases, and the junction held 3 bases outside the gene matches. The CDR3 contains 12 residues.

The chain joins TRBV5-6 to TRBJ1-4; tentative D call: TRBD1 (5 bases). Looked up from germline, CDR1 is SGHDT and CDR2 is YYEEEE. V dropped 3 bases and J dropped 0 bases, with 9 bases sitting between them. The CDR3 sequence is 15 residues long. The DNA of the CDR3 is TGTGCCAGCAGCTGGGGGATCCCAACTAATGAAAAACTGTTTTTT. Protein sequence: CASSWGIPTNEKLFF.

This clonotype was seen only a few times. The chain combines TRBV20-1 with TRBJ2-3; a possible D gene is TRBD2 (6 bases). CDR1 and CDR2 (germline): DFQATT, SNEGSKA (reference sequence). The CDR3 contains 15 residues. Trimming shortened V by 6 bases and J by 2 bases, and 18 bases separated the two germline ends. The CDR3 DNA sequence: TGCAGTGCCCGACGAACAGGACTATACACAGATACGCAGTATTTT. Encoded protein: CSARRTGLYTDTQYF.

This clonotype was counted ten times or more. The chain uses TRBV28 and TRBJ2-7; 10 bases agree with TRBD1. CDR1 and CDR2 (germline): MDHEN, SYDVKM. The V segment lost 4 bases and the J segment 5 bases; nucleotides outside the gene matches: 2. This CDR3 spans 13 amino acids. CDR3 in DNA: TGTGCCAGCAGTTCCGGACAGGGGGACGAGCAGTACTTC. Encoded protein: CASSSGQGDEQYF.

The rearrangement joins TRBV12-3 or TRBV12-4 to TRBJ2-2; 12 positions match TRBD1. After removal of 5 bases from V and 1 base from J, the junction contained 14 bases not matched to a gene. The CDR3 loop spans 20 amino acids. The CDR3 loop is CASSPPRDRGPHKNTGELFF. CDR3 in DNA: TGTGCCAGCAGTCCCCCCCGGGACAGGGGGCCCCATAAGAACACCGGGGAGCTGTTTTTT.

The sample holds a few counts of this clonotype. The J gene is TRBJ2-5, the V gene TRBV3-1; no firm D call. Between the trimmed V and J ends, which lost 3 bases and 4 bases, there was a span of 15 bases. This CDR3 region has 15 residues. Germline CDR1 LGHDT, CDR2 YNNKEL (reference sequence). The CDR3 region has the DNA TGTGCCAGCAGCCACGGACGCTGGATGTCAGAGACCCAGTACTTC. Translation: CASSHGRWMSETQYF.